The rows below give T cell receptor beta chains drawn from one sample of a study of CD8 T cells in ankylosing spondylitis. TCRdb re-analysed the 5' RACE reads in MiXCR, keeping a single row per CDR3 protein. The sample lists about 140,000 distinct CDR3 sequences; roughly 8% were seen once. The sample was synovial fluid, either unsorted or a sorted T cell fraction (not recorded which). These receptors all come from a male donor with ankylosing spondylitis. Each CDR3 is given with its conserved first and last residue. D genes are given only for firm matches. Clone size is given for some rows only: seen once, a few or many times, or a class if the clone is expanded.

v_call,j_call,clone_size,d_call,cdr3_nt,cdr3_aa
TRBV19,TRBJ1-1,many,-,TGTGCCAGTAGTATCGGCGGCCGACACACTGAAGCTTTCTTT,CASSIGGRHTEAFF
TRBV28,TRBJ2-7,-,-,TGTGCCAGCATCCCAGCTGGGACTGACGGTTACGAGCAGTACTTC,CASIPAGTDGYEQYF
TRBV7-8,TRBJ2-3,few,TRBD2,TGTGCCAGCAGCTTAGGAGCAGCGGGGGGTTGGGAAGATACGCAGTATTTT,CASSLGAAGGWEDTQYF
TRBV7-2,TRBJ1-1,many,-,TGTGCCAGCAGCTTCACACTGAACACTGAAGCTTTCTTT,CASSFTLNTEAFF
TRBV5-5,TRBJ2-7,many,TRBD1,TGTGCCAGCAGCTTTCTGGGACAGGGTCTCTACGAGCAGTACTTC,CASSFLGQGLYEQYF
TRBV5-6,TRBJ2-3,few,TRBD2,TGTGCCAGCAGCTTTGGACTAGCGGGGGTTCAGTGGGTGACAGATACGCAGTATTTT,CASSFGLAGVQWVTDTQYF
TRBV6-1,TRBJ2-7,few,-,TGTGCCAGCAGCCCTACGGCAAGGTTGGACGAGCAGTACTTC,CASSPTARLDEQYF
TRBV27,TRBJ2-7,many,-,TGTGCCAGCAGTCCAAACACCCCTGAGACGGGGGAGCAGTACTTC,CASSPNTPETGEQYF
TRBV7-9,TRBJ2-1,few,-,TGTGCCAGCAGCTTATGGGGTACCAGCAATGAGCAGTTCTTC,CASSLWGTSNEQFF
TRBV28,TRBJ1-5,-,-,TGTGCCAGCGGAAACACTTATAGCAATCAGCCCCAGCATTTT,CASGNTYSNQPQHF
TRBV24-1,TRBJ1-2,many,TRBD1,TGTGCCACTTTCTACAGGGGGGGCTATGGCTACACCTTC,CATFYRGGYGYTF
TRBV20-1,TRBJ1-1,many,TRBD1,TGCAGTGCTAGGGAACAGGGGGGCACTGAAGCTTTCTTT,CSAREQGGTEAFF
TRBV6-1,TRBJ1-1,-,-,TGTGCCAGCAGTGAAAACCCAGTGAACACTGAAGCTTTCTTT,CASSENPVNTEAFF
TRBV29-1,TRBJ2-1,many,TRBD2,TGCAGCGTTGAAGCGACTAGCCCCTACAATGAGCAGTTCTTC,CSVEATSPYNEQFF
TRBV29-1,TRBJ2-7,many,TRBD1,TGCAGCGCTCGGACAGGGCCAGCCTACGAGCAGTACTTC,CSARTGPAYEQYF
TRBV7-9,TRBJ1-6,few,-,TGTGCCAGCAGCTTCGGGACTGTTACTTCACCCCTCCACTTT,CASSFGTVTSPLHF
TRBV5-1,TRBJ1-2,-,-,TGCGCCAGCAGCTTGTTCGCCCGGGGGGACTATGGCTACACCTTC,CASSLFARGDYGYTF
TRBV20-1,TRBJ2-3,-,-,TGCAGTGCTTTAACGTCACGATCAGATACGCAGTATTTT,CSALTSRSDTQYF
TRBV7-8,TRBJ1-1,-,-,TGTGCCAGCAGCACCCCCACCACTGAAGCTTTCTTT,CASSTPTTEAFF
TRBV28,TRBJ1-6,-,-,TGTGCCAGCAGCCTTAGTTCACCCCTCCACTTT,CASSLSSPLHF